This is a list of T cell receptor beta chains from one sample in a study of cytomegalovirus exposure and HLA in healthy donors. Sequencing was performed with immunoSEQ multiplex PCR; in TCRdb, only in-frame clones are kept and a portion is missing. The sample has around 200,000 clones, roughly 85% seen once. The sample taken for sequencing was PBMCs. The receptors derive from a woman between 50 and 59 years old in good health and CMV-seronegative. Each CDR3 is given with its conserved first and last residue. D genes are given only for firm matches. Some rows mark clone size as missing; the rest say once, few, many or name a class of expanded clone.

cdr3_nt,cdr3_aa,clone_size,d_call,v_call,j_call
TGCGCCAGCAGCTTGAACTCGAATCCCTACGAGCAGTACTTC,CASSLNSNPYEQYF,-,-,TRBV5-1,TRBJ2-7
TGTGCTAGTGCGAAGGGGGCAGGCACAGATACGCAGTATTTT,CASAKGAGTDTQYF,few,TRBD1,TRBV12-5,TRBJ2-3
TGTGCCAGCAGCTTACAGCGGGAGAGGGGCAATGAGCAGTTCTTC,CASSLQRERGNEQFF,-,TRBD2,TRBV7-3,TRBJ2-1
TGTGCCAGCAGCGATTCCCAGGGATACGAGCAGTACTTC,CASSDSQGYEQYF,-,-,TRBV7-9,TRBJ2-7
TGCGCCAGCAGCTTGACGGGAGGATCGAGCTCCTACAATGAGCAGTTCTTC,CASSLTGGSSSYNEQFF,-,TRBD2,TRBV5-1,TRBJ2-1
TGTGCCAGCAGCCTTCAGCGGGCTAACACCGGGGAGCTGTTTTTT,CASSLQRANTGELFF,-,-,TRBV7-2,TRBJ2-2
TGTGCCAGCAGTTCGGGGACTAGCGCTCAGCGGGATGAGCAGTTCTTC,CASSSGTSAQRDEQFF,-,TRBD2,TRBV6-4,TRBJ2-1
TGTGCCAGCAGCTTAGCCGGGACAGGGGACTATAGTGCGCCCTACGAGCAGTACTTC,CASSLAGTGDYSAPYEQYF,-,TRBD1,TRBV7-8,TRBJ2-7
TGTGCCAGCTCATTAACAGGGCGGCGGGACACCGGGGAGCTGTTTTTT,CASSLTGRRDTGELFF,-,-,TRBV18,TRBJ2-2
TGTGCCAGCAAGGGGACAGACTACGAGCAGTACTTC,CASKGTDYEQYF,-,TRBD1,TRBV2,TRBJ2-7
TGTGCCAGCAGTTTTGGGCGCCGGGGACTGTTTTTT,CASSFGRRGLFF,-,-,TRBV28,TRBJ1-4
TGTGCCAGCAGTTTGGCGGGAGAGACCCAGTACTTC,CASSLAGETQYF,-,-,TRBV6-5,TRBJ2-5
TGCAGCGTTGGAGGACACCAGCAAGAGACCCAGTACTTC,CSVGGHQQETQYF,few,-,TRBV29-1,TRBJ2-5
TGTGCCAGCAGCTCCCTGGGGACTAAAAATCAGCCCCAGCATTTT,CASSSLGTKNQPQHF,once,-,TRBV7-2,TRBJ1-5
TGCGCCAGCACCCATGCTAGCGGGAGGGCCCGGGTGGAGACCCAGTACTTC,CASTHASGRARVETQYF,-,TRBD2,TRBV10-2,TRBJ2-5
TGTGCCACCAGCCTACCTCCGGGACTAGCGGGAGGCACGAACACCGGGGAGCTGTTTTTT,CATSLPPGLAGGTNTGELFF,-,TRBD2,TRBV15,TRBJ2-2
TGTGCCTGGAGTTACGGGACACAAGAGACCCAGTACTTC,CAWSYGTQETQYF,-,-,TRBV30,TRBJ2-5
TGCGCCAGCAGCTCCCTCGGTGGTAGCGGGAGTGACTACGAGCAGTACTTC,CASSSLGGSGSDYEQYF,-,TRBD2,TRBV5-1,TRBJ2-7
TGTGCCAGCAGTGACCAGGGGGTTCGCACTAGATGGCACGGTGAGCAGTTCTTC,CASSDQGVRTRWHGEQFF,-,TRBD1,TRBV6-1,TRBJ2-1
TGTGCCATCAGTGACCTAGGACTAGCGGGAGTGGGCGGTGAGCAGTTCTTC,CAISDLGLAGVGGEQFF,once,TRBD2,TRBV10-3,TRBJ2-1
TGTGCCAGCAGTTACGCAGGGGATAGCAATCAGCCCCAGCATTTT,CASSYAGDSNQPQHF,-,-,TRBV6-5,TRBJ1-5
TGTGCCAGCAGTGTGGCCTATGGCTACACCTTC,CASSVAYGYTF,-,-,TRBV6-1,TRBJ1-2
TGTGCCAGCATCGGGACAGTGGGTTCACCCCTCCACTTT,CASIGTVGSPLHF,-,TRBD1,TRBV2,TRBJ1-6
TGCGCCAGCAGCCAAAAAGAGGCGAACACTGAAGCTTTCTTT,CASSQKEANTEAFF,few,-,TRBV4-3,TRBJ1-1
TGTGCCATCAGAGATAGACAGGACAACACTGAAGCTTTCTTT,CAIRDRQDNTEAFF,-,-,TRBV6-5,TRBJ1-1
TGTGCCAGCAGTTTATTTCAGGGGGCGGAAGGAGGCACTGAAGCTTTCTTT,CASSLFQGAEGGTEAFF,few,TRBD1,TRBV28,TRBJ1-1
TGTGCCAGCAGGTTACAGGGGGCCTACAATGAGCAGTTCTTC,CASRLQGAYNEQFF,few,TRBD1,TRBV6-1,TRBJ2-1
TGTGCCAGTAGTATAGGCTGGGGGGAGAGCAATCAGCCCCAGCATTTT,CASSIGWGESNQPQHF,once,-,TRBV19,TRBJ1-5
TGTGCCAGCAGCCCGGGACTAGCGGTCTCCTACGAGCAGTACTTC,CASSPGLAVSYEQYF,-,TRBD2,TRBV7-2,TRBJ2-7
TGTGCCAGCAGTACGCCGCGGAGACGGGCCGGGGAGCTGTTTTTT,CASSTPRRRAGELFF,-,-,TRBV28,TRBJ2-2
TGTGCCAGCAGTTTAGAACAGTATAATTCACCCCTCCACTTT,CASSLEQYNSPLHF,-,-,TRBV27,TRBJ1-6
TGTGCCAGCAGTTTATATAGCCGGAGCGCCTATGGCTACACCTTC,CASSLYSRSAYGYTF,-,-,TRBV28,TRBJ1-2
TGTGCCAGCAGTTTACGGGGAGCCAAAAACATTCAGTACTTC,CASSLRGAKNIQYF,-,-,TRBV27,TRBJ2-4
TGCGCCAGCAGCTACCACCAGGAAGTAAGCACAGATACGCAGTATTTT,CASSYHQEVSTDTQYF,-,-,TRBV10-1,TRBJ2-3
TGTGCCACGGCAGGGAACACTGAAGCTTTCTTT,CATAGNTEAFF,-,-,TRBV10-3,TRBJ1-1
TGTGCCAGCAGTTTCCTATCCGAGCAGTACTTC,CASSFLSEQYF,once,-,TRBV28,TRBJ2-7
TGTGCCAGTAGTATGGGACAGAACACTGAAGCTTTCTTT,CASSMGQNTEAFF,-,-,TRBV19,TRBJ1-1
TGTGCCAGCAGTTCGGGTGGATCTGGAAACACCATATATTTT,CASSSGGSGNTIYF,-,-,TRBV27,TRBJ1-3
TGTGCCAGTACGTCCGGGCAAGGGGGCACCGGGGAGCTGTTTTTT,CASTSGQGGTGELFF,-,-,TRBV19,TRBJ2-2
TGTGCCAGCAGAAAACCCCCGGGACAGGGCCCCCCCTACAATGAGCAGTTCTTC,CASRKPPGQGPPYNEQFF,-,TRBD1,TRBV27,TRBJ2-1
TGCGCCAGCAGCATCGGGACTGCTTCGGGTTATGGCTACACCTTC,CASSIGTASGYGYTF,-,-,TRBV5-1,TRBJ1-2
TGCGCCAGCAGCCGCTCAGGGACAGGGGGTCAGCCCCAGCATTTT,CASSRSGTGGQPQHF,few,TRBD1,TRBV5-1,TRBJ1-5
TGTGCCAGCAGTTACTCCCGGACAGGGATAAAACGCGAGCAGTACTTC,CASSYSRTGIKREQYF,once,TRBD1,TRBV6-5,TRBJ2-7
TGTGCCAGCAGCGTTAACAGGAACGCTGGCTACACCTTC,CASSVNRNAGYTF,few,-,TRBV9,TRBJ1-2
TGTGCCAGCAGCGTGATGGGACAGGCCGGAGAGACCCAGTACTTC,CASSVMGQAGETQYF,-,TRBD1,TRBV2,TRBJ2-5
TGCAGCGTTGAGATCCCCACCCGGGAGGGGAGCACCTACGAGCAGTACTTC,CSVEIPTREGSTYEQYF,-,TRBD2,TRBV29-1,TRBJ2-7
TGTGCCAGCAGTGAATGGGTGCGGCGGGGCAATCAGCCCCAGCATTTT,CASSEWVRRGNQPQHF,-,-,TRBV2,TRBJ1-5
TGTGCCAGCAGTGACCCGGAGGGCACCTACAATGAGCAGTTCTTC,CASSDPEGTYNEQFF,few,-,TRBV25-1,TRBJ2-1
TGTGCCAGCAGCTTAGTCCCTAGCGGGAGATCGGGGGAGCAGTACTTC,CASSLVPSGRSGEQYF,-,TRBD2,TRBV11-2,TRBJ2-7
TGTGCCAGCAGAAAACTGGACAGGGGGGCAGATACGCAGTATTTT,CASRKLDRGADTQYF,-,TRBD1,TRBV6-5,TRBJ2-3
TGTGCCAGCAGCTTATTGTCCGAGACAGGGGGCCTCTCCTACGAGCAGTACTTC,CASSLLSETGGLSYEQYF,-,TRBD1,TRBV7-3,TRBJ2-7